This T cell receptor beta chain was recorded in a study of yellow fever vaccine responses in identical twins. Notes on the study in general: In identical twins, vaccine T cell responses appeared partly shared and partly individual.

This CDR3 region has 15 residues. J gave up 3 bases and V 5 bases, and 8 bases lay outside the gene matches. Germline lookup yields CDR1 SGHAT and CDR2 FQNNGV. With regard to this clonotype: Its antigen is not identified.

TCRdb called the RT-PCR reads again in MiXCR, with one record for every CDR3 protein. The sample contains 2,000 to 3,000 distinct CDR3 sequences, approximately 82% of which appear only once. This receptor was taken from a woman between 18 and 29 years old who received the yellow fever vaccine. This specimen was T cells from blood (PBMCs), unsorted or a sorted subset (not recorded which), taken before or after yellow fever vaccination (not recorded which). The genes are TRBV11-2 and TRBJ1-2, with TRBD1 matching over 8 bases. CDR3 loop: CASSPWTGYDYGYTF. The CDR3 bases are TGTGCCAGCAGCCCATGGACAGGGTATGACTATGGCTACACCTTC.